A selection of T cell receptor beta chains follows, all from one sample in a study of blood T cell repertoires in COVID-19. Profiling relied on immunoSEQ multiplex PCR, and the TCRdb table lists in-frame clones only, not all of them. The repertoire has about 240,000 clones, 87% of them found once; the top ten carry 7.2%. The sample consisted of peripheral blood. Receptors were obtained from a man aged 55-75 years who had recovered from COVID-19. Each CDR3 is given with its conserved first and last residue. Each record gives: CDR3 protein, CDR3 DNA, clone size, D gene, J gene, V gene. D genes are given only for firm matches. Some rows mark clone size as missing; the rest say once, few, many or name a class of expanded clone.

CASSLGTLNTGELFF TGTGCCAGCAGCCTAGGGACATTGAACACCGGGGAGCTGTTTTTT NA NA TRBJ2-2 TRBV11-2
CAIRELGTGDEAFF TGTGCCATCAGAGAGCTCGGGACAGGGGATGAAGCTTTCTTT once TRBD1 TRBJ1-1 TRBV10-3
CAAAPGQGLVMQFF TGTGCCGCCGCGCCGGGACAGGGATTAGTTATGCAGTTCTTC once TRBD1 TRBJ2-1 TRBV10-3
CASSQLLAGVETQYF TGTGCCAGCAGCCAGCTCTTAGCGGGGGTCGAGACCCAGTACTTC NA TRBD2 TRBJ2-5 TRBV3-1/TRBV3-2
CASSFGNTEAFF TGTGCCAGCAGCTTCGGGAACACTGAAGCTTTCTTT NA NA TRBJ1-1 TRBV5-6
CASSEAGGRHNEQFF TGTGCCAGCAGTGAAGCGGGGGGGCGGCACAATGAGCAGTTCTTC NA NA TRBJ2-1 TRBV6-1
CASSLNIVVGELFF TGTGCCAGCAGCTTAAATATAGTGGTCGGGGAGCTGTTTTTT NA NA TRBJ2-2 TRBV11-2
CASSPTNGQGWYEQYF TGCGCCAGCAGCCCGACAAACGGACAGGGTTGGTACGAGCAGTACTTC NA TRBD1 TRBJ2-7 TRBV5-1
CASSVQGIATEAFF TGCGCCAGCAGTGTGCAGGGGATAGCCACTGAAGCTTTCTTT NA NA TRBJ1-1 TRBV10-2
CASSLQAGVSGNTIYF TGCGCCAGCAGCTTGCAGGCAGGCGTCTCTGGAAACACCATATATTTT NA NA TRBJ1-3 TRBV5-1
CASSPRPLGQGAADTEAFF TGTGCCAGCTCACCGAGACCGTTGGGACAGGGGGCGGCGGACACTGAAGCTTTCTTT NA TRBD1 TRBJ1-1 TRBV18
CASAGGPTTGELFF TGTGCCAGCGCGGGGGGTCCGACAACCGGGGAGCTGTTTTTT NA TRBD2 TRBJ2-2 TRBV9
CASSVKGASTDTQYF TGTGCCAGCAGCGTCAAGGGGGCTAGCACAGATACGCAGTATTTT NA TRBD1 TRBJ2-3 TRBV9
CASSLVGGRQETQYF TGTGCCAGCAGCTTAGTGGGCGGGCGGCAAGAGACCCAGTACTTC NA NA TRBJ2-5 TRBV7-8
CASAGQPNTGELFF TGCGCCAGTGCGGGACAGCCGAACACCGGGGAGCTGTTTTTT NA NA TRBJ2-2 TRBV5-1
CASSLRGQVSGNTIYF TGCGCCAGCAGCTTGCGTGGACAAGTCTCTGGAAACACCATATATTTT NA NA TRBJ1-3 TRBV5-1
CATTDRDGMNTEAFF TGTGCCACAACCGACAGGGACGGGATGAACACTGAAGCTTTCTTT NA TRBD1 TRBJ1-1 TRBV19
CASSLRGQDSPLHF TGTGCCAGCAGCCTCAGGGGGCAGGACTCACCCCTCCACTTT NA TRBD1 TRBJ1-6 TRBV7-8
CASSYSVNGGWTQYF TGTGCCAGCAGTTACTCAGTAAACGGGGGGTGGACCCAGTACTTC NA TRBD2 TRBJ2-5 TRBV6-5
CASSARQSSGNTIYF TGTGCCAGCAGCGCCCGACAGAGCTCTGGAAACACCATATATTTT NA NA TRBJ1-3 TRBV3-1/TRBV3-2
CSVEGAGSRDTQYF TGCAGCGTTGAGGGGGCAGGGTCCAGAGATACGCAGTATTTT NA NA TRBJ2-3 TRBV29-1
CASSPTIGQGTEAFF TGTGCCAGCTCACCCACGATCGGACAGGGGACGGAAGCTTTCTTT NA TRBD1 TRBJ1-1 TRBV18
CASSRQGVTDTQYF TGTGCCAGCAGCCGACAGGGGGTCACAGATACGCAGTATTTT NA TRBD1 TRBJ2-3 TRBV3-1/TRBV3-2
CASSYSERRSTGELFF TGTGCCAGCAGTTACTCGGAACGGCGGAGCACCGGGGAGCTGTTTTTT NA NA TRBJ2-2 TRBV6-5
CASSFRSGGTPYNEQFF TGTGCCAGCAGCTTCCGTAGCGGGGGGACTCCCTACAATGAGCAGTTCTTC NA TRBD2 TRBJ2-1 TRBV11-3
CAWSKTGTGDSPLHF TGTGCCTGGAGTAAAACCGGGACAGGGGATTCACCCCTCCACTTT NA TRBD1 TRBJ1-6 TRBV30
CATSERKSGTPNTEAFF TGTGCCACCAGTGAGCGTAAGTCCGGGACACCGAACACTGAAGCTTTCTTT NA NA TRBJ1-1 TRBV24-1
CASRGGQEAFF TGTGCCAGCAGGGGGGGACAGGAAGCTTTCTTT once TRBD1 TRBJ1-1 TRBV12-3/TRBV12-4
CASSAYGLAGTGELFF TGCGCCAGCAGCGCCTACGGACTAGCTGGCACCGGGGAGCTGTTTTTT NA TRBD2 TRBJ2-2 TRBV5-1
CASSESRGYTF TGTGCCAGCAGTGAGTCCCGGGGCTACACCTTC NA NA TRBJ1-2 TRBV6-1
CASSLGPVQIDTQYF TGCGCCAGCAGCTTGGGGCCAGTTCAGATAGATACGCAGTATTTT NA NA TRBJ2-3 TRBV5-1
CASSPPGAGTNTGELFF TGTGCCAGCTCACCACCGGGGGCAGGGACCAACACCGGGGAGCTGTTTTTT NA NA TRBJ2-2 TRBV18
CATASSGNTIYF TGTGCCACCGCGAGCTCTGGAAACACCATATATTTT NA NA TRBJ1-3 TRBV10-3
CASSASGQGNEQFF TGTGCCAGCAGCGCGTCGGGACAGGGCAATGAGCAGTTCTTC once TRBD1 TRBJ2-1 TRBV3-1/TRBV3-2
CASSLVKLSGGGNTEAFF TGTGCCAGCAGCTTAGTTAAACTTTCCGGGGGTGGGAACACTGAAGCTTTCTTT NA NA TRBJ1-1 TRBV7-9
CASSLALAGATFEQYF TGCGCCAGCAGCTTGGCGCTAGCGGGGGCTACATTCGAGCAGTACTTC NA TRBD2 TRBJ2-7 TRBV5-1
CASSLLVAESYYGYTF TGTGCCAGCAGCTTACTTGTGGCTGAATCCTACTATGGCTACACCTTC NA NA TRBJ1-2 TRBV7-9
CASSRLQGAAYEQYF TGTGCCAGCAGCAGGTTGCAGGGGGCTGCCTACGAGCAGTACTTC few TRBD1 TRBJ2-7 TRBV5-4
CASSLYWQFSYNEQFF TGTGCCAGCAGTTTATATTGGCAGTTCTCCTACAATGAGCAGTTCTTC NA NA TRBJ2-1 TRBV27
CASRLDPNIQYF TGTGCCAGCAGGCTAGACCCAAACATTCAGTACTTC NA NA TRBJ2-4 TRBV21-1
CASSMDRGYTEAFF TGTGCCAGCAGTATGGACAGGGGGTACACTGAAGCTTTCTTT NA TRBD1 TRBJ1-1 TRBV6-4
CASSSRDRVLTEAFF TGTGCCAGCAGCTCCCGGGACAGGGTTCTCACTGAAGCTTTCTTT NA TRBD1 TRBJ1-1 TRBV7-2